This is a list of T cell receptor beta chains from one sample in a study of cytomegalovirus exposure and HLA in healthy donors. Sequenced by immunoSEQ multiplex PCR; TCRdb stores in-frame clones only, minus some. The sample includes approximately 70,000 clones, about 73% of them seen just once. Sequences were obtained from PBMCs. Receptors originate from a woman aged 60-75 years in good health and CMV-seropositive. The CDR3 runs from the conserved cysteine through the conserved F or W. The D gene is left open where the match is weak. A clone size is listed for some rows: how often the clone was seen (once, few, many), or a class if it is expanded.

clone_size | d_call | j_call | v_call | cdr3_nt | cdr3_aa
once | . | TRBJ1-5 | TRBV6-1 | TGTGCCACCCGACAGATTAGCAATCAGCCCCAGCATTTT | CATRQISNQPQHF
. | . | TRBJ2-5 | TRBV30 | TGTGCCTGGAGTGTAGGGGGGGCCAGCGAGACCCAGTACTTC | CAWSVGGASETQYF
. | TRBD1 | TRBJ2-7 | TRBV5-4 | TGTGCCAGCAGCATCGGACAGGTTAGCTCCTACGAGCAGTACTTC | CASSIGQVSSYEQYF
few | . | TRBJ2-1 | TRBV7-2 | TGTGCCAGCAGCTCGATGGGCTCCCCGACCTACAATGAGCAGTTCTTC | CASSSMGSPTYNEQFF
once | TRBD1 | TRBJ1-2 | TRBV12-5 | TGTGCTAGTGGTCCCGGGACAGTGTATGGCTACACCTTC | CASGPGTVYGYTF
. | TRBD1 | TRBJ2-5 | TRBV11-2 | TGTGCCAGCAGCTCGGGACAGAAAGAGACCCAGTACTTC | CASSSGQKETQYF
. | . | TRBJ1-5 | TRBV7-2 | TGTGCCAGCAGCTTCGTGGGAGGTCAGCCCCAGCATTTT | CASSFVGGQPQHF
. | . | TRBJ1-1 | TRBV4-1 | TGCGCCAGCAGCCAAGCTAACACTGAAGCTTTCTTT | CASSQANTEAFF
. | TRBD2 | TRBJ2-2 | TRBV4-1 | TGCGCCAGCAGCCCTAGACTAGCGGGGGGGAACACCGGGGAGCTGTTTTTT | CASSPRLAGGNTGELFF
. | . | TRBJ2-3 | TRBV19 | TGTGCCAGTAGTATTGGTGTGCGGAGGAGAGATACGCAGTATTTT | CASSIGVRRRDTQYF
. | TRBD1 | TRBJ1-1 | TRBV6-5 | TGTGCCAGCAGTTACTTCACCGGGACAGGACCCACTGAAGCTTTCTTT | CASSYFTGTGPTEAFF
. | . | TRBJ2-7 | TRBV5-1 | TGCGCCAGCAGCTTGGAGCCGGGAGCCCCCTACGAGCAGTACTTC | CASSLEPGAPYEQYF
. | TRBD2 | TRBJ2-3 | TRBV10-1 | TGCGCCAGCAGTGTTAGCGGGGGGGCCGAAGATACGCAGTATTTT | CASSVSGGAEDTQYF
once | TRBD1 | TRBJ1-1 | TRBV2 | TGTGCCAGCAGTGAAGGAATAGGGACAGGGGTAACTGAAGCTTTCTTT | CASSEGIGTGVTEAFF
. | TRBD1 | TRBJ1-4 | TRBV27 | TGTGCCAGCAGTTTCTCCTTGGGGACAGGGGAAGAAAAACTGTTTTTT | CASSFSLGTGEEKLFF
. | TRBD1 | TRBJ1-2 | TRBV7-6 | TGTGCCAGCAGCTTATTAGACAGGGGCAACTATGGCTACACCTTC | CASSLLDRGNYGYTF
few | . | TRBJ1-6 | TRBV6-5 | TGTGCCAGCAGTTTATCAGGGGAGAATTCACCCCTCCACTTT | CASSLSGENSPLHF
few | TRBD1 | TRBJ2-5 | TRBV6-5 | TGTGCCAGCAGAGAGACAGGGGGAGAGACCCAGTACTTC | CASRETGGETQYF
few | TRBD2 | TRBJ2-7 | TRBV4-1 | TGCGCCAGCAGCCTACAGCGGGAGAATCGAGACGAGCAGTACTTC | CASSLQRENRDEQYF
once | TRBD2 | TRBJ2-3 | TRBV5-4 | TGTGCCAGCAGCCCCGGGACTAGCGGGGACTCGGTTACGCAGTATTTT | CASSPGTSGDSVTQYF
. | TRBD2 | TRBJ2-1 | TRBV7-9 | TGTGCCAGCAGCTCCGTAGCGGGCCTGGCCCGGGGAGGTGAGCAGTTCTTC | CASSSVAGLARGGEQFF
. | TRBD1 | TRBJ1-1 | TRBV19 | TGTGCCAGTAGACATGGACAGGGCATGAACACTGAAGCTTTCTTT | CASRHGQGMNTEAFF
. | . | TRBJ2-2 | TRBV28 | TGTGCCAGCACCGCCGGACTTCAGAACACCGGGGAGCTGTTTTTT | CASTAGLQNTGELFF
. | . | TRBJ2-2 | TRBV5-4 | TGTGCCAGCAGCTTCTCAGGAAGGAACACCGGGGAGCTGTTTTTT | CASSFSGRNTGELFF
. | . | TRBJ1-1 | TRBV18 | TGTGCCAGCTCACCACCGGGGATTGGGGGCCGGTTTGAAGCTTTCTTT | CASSPPGIGGRFEAFF
. | TRBD1 | TRBJ1-5 | TRBV7-9 | TGTGCCAGCAGCTTGTGCCGGGGACAGGGGTGTCAGCCCCAGCATTTT | CASSLCRGQGCQPQHF
. | TRBD1 | TRBJ2-5 | TRBV15 | TGTGCCACCAGCATTACGACAGGGGCGTTGGAGACCCAGTACTTC | CATSITTGALETQYF
. | TRBD2 | TRBJ2-5 | TRBV9 | TGTGCCAGCAGCGCCCTAGCGGGAGGTGAGGAGACCCAGTACTTC | CASSALAGGEETQYF
. | . | TRBJ1-1 | TRBV18 | TGTGCCAGCTCACCACAGGGGTTGAACACTGAAGCTTTCTTT | CASSPQGLNTEAFF
. | TRBD2 | TRBJ2-1 | TRBV5-1 | TGCGCCAGCAGCTTGGCGGGACTAGCGGGGGGAGGGAATGAGCAGTTCTTC | CASSLAGLAGGGNEQFF
. | . | TRBJ1-6 | TRBV15 | TGTGCCACCAGCGCCGGGAGCTCCTATAATTCACCCCTCCACTTT | CATSAGSSYNSPLHF
. | . | TRBJ2-2 | TRBV12-5 | TGTGCTAGTGGATCAGGACAGTTTGTTACCGGGGAGCTGTTTTTT | CASGSGQFVTGELFF
. | . | TRBJ2-7 | TRBV30 | TGTGCCTGGAGGTCAGGCAAGACCTACGAGCAGTACTTC | CAWRSGKTYEQYF
. | TRBD1 | TRBJ1-2 | TRBV5-6 | TGTGCCAGCAGCTCTACAGGGGGCTGGGGCTACACCTTC | CASSSTGGWGYTF
. | . | TRBJ1-1 | TRBV9 | TGTGCCAGCAGCGTCGGACAGATGAACACTGAAGCTTTCTTT | CASSVGQMNTEAFF
. | TRBD1 | TRBJ1-4 | TRBV18 | TGTGCCAGCTCACCTCAGGGGGCGCAGGGTGAAAAACTGTTTTTT | CASSPQGAQGEKLFF
. | . | TRBJ1-1 | TRBV5-1 | TGCGCCAGCAGCTTGGATGATCGGGGGGCAGAGACTGAAGCTTTCTTT | CASSLDDRGAETEAFF
. | TRBD1 | TRBJ1-2 | TRBV30 | TGTGCCGTTCCCGGGACAGGGGGCTGTGGCTACACCTTC | CAVPGTGGCGYTF
. | TRBD1 | TRBJ1-4 | TRBV11-2 | TGTGCCAGCAGGTCCGGGACAGGGGAAAAACTGTTTTTT | CASRSGTGEKLFF
once | . | TRBJ1-2 | TRBV30 | TGTGCCTGGAGTGTCAAGGGGATGAACTATGGCTACACCTTC | CAWSVKGMNYGYTF
. | . | TRBJ2-1 | TRBV2 | TGTGCCAGCAGGCTCACCACACTAGCCCTACGCGAGCAGTTCTTC | CASRLTTLALREQFF
. | . | TRBJ2-1 | TRBV2 | TGTGCCAGCAGCCTGAGAGGAGGTAGCTGGGCCTACAATGAGCAGTTCTTC | CASSLRGGSWAYNEQFF
. | . | TRBJ2-3 | TRBV11-3 | TGTGCCAGCAGCTTTCACGGGACTAGCACAGATACGCAGTATTTT | CASSFHGTSTDTQYF
. | . | TRBJ1-6 | TRBV30 | TGTGCCTGGAGTGCCACGGGGAGTTCACCCCTCCACTTT | CAWSATGSSPLHF
. | TRBD1 | TRBJ1-6 | TRBV5-4 | TGTGCCAGCAGCTTGCAGGGGACAGGTTCACCCCTCCACTTT | CASSLQGTGSPLHF
. | . | TRBJ2-3 | TRBV29-1 | TGCAGCGTTGCCTCCCAAGGGGCTCTGACTGATACGCAGTATTTT | CSVASQGALTDTQYF
. | . | TRBJ1-2 | TRBV6-5 | TGTGCCAGCAGTTACTCCGGGTATGGCTACACCTTC | CASSYSGYGYTF
. | TRBD2 | TRBJ2-1 | TRBV28 | TGTGCCAGCACCTCTACTAGCGGGAGGTTGAGGTCCTACAATGAGCAGTTCTTC | CASTSTSGRLRSYNEQFF
. | TRBD1 | TRBJ1-6 | TRBV10-3 | TGTGCCATCACCTGGGACAGGGCTAGTTCACCCCTCCACTTT | CAITWDRASSPLHF
once | TRBD1 | TRBJ1-2 | TRBV14 | TGTGCCAGCAGCCCCAGACAGGGATATGGCTACACCTTC | CASSPRQGYGYTF
few | TRBD1 | TRBJ1-2 | TRBV7-9 | TGTGCCAGCACCCAGGGCACAGGGGGCGTCGCATATGGCTACACCTTC | CASTQGTGGVAYGYTF
few | . | TRBJ2-1 | TRBV7-9 | TGTGCCAGCAGCGCCGGGGACACCTACTACAATGAGCAGTTCTTC | CASSAGDTYYNEQFF
few | . | TRBJ2-7 | TRBV11-2 | TGTGCCAGCAGCTCCTCGCTTGGGGGCAGGGGATACGAGCAGTACTTC | CASSSSLGGRGYEQYF
. | . | TRBJ1-2 | TRBV10-3 | TGTGCCATCAGCGCAGGCCCGGACACCAATTATGGCTACACCTTC | CAISAGPDTNYGYTF
few | . | TRBJ1-2 | TRBV12-2 | TGTGCAAGTCGCCCAGGGGGGTGTAGGGGGCCGGGAGGCTACACCTTC | CASRPGGCRGPGGYTF
few | TRBD2 | TRBJ2-3 | TRBV19 | TGTGCCAGTAGATTTAGCGGGGGAAGCACAGATACGCAGTATTTT | CASRFSGGSTDTQYF
. | . | TRBJ1-1 | TRBV7-2 | TGTGCCAGCAGCTTATCGGCGGACACTGAAGCTTTCTTT | CASSLSADTEAFF
. | TRBD2 | TRBJ2-2 | TRBV4-2 | TGTGCCAGCAGCCAGGGGCTAGCGGGAAATACCGGGGAGCTGTTTTTT | CASSQGLAGNTGELFF